The T cell receptor beta chain under discussion was sequenced for a study of T cell responses to AZD1222 COVID-19 vaccine. This clone was detected only a few times. Using immunoSEQ multiplex PCR, the repertoire was profiled, and TCRdb retains in-frame clones only, with some absent. Of about 68,000 clones listed, about three quarters are singletons. This CDR3 is built from 15 residues. The germline V gene encodes CDR1 LGHNA and CDR2 YNFKEQ. Trimming shortened V by 0 bases and J by 1 base, and 9 bases separated the two germline ends. The source was peripheral blood, collected on day 0 of AZD1222 vaccination. The genes are TRBV4-2 and TRBJ1-1, with a possible D match to TRBD1 (5 bases). This sequence was found in an adult in good health. DNA for the CDR3: TGTGCCAGCAGCCAAGATCAGGGAAAGAACACTGAAGCTTTCTTT. Translated, it gives CASSQDQGKNTEAFF.